This T cell receptor beta chain stems from a study of cytomegalovirus exposure and HLA in healthy donors (dated by TCRdb to the late 2010s). The study in broad terms: An earlier analysis of roughly 630 of the donors reported 250 to 300 Gb of sequence data and roughly 100 million unique TCR beta sequences from around 200 million T cells. To predict cytomegalovirus infection status, the study brought together high-throughput TCR immunosequencing, statistical association of individual TCRs with disease status, and machine learning. Typing coverage varied by locus: roughly 629-630 donors for A, B, C, DRB1 and DQB1; about 520 for DQA1; around 610 for DPA1; around 490 for DPB1. A later genetic analysis took genome-wide SNP genotypes for about 55% of the 666 donors and used that subset as a discovery cohort. A handful of DR-DQ haplotypes were treated as single units for association and clustering because of strong linkage in the cohort. The study was designed to test whether signatures of past pathogen exposure could be identified by cataloging public T cell receptors. In addition to the first cohort of approximately 670 subjects, a separate validation cohort of around 110 different subjects was used. Among about 410 genotyped donors of the cohort, an average of about 220,000 unique TCR beta nucleotide sequences was sequenced per donor, of which 15% to 20% were non-productive. The T cell repertoires of around 670 subjects were profiled by immunosequencing and related to cytomegalovirus serostatus. To study patterns of TCR occurrence, a later analysis re-analyzed previously published TCR beta repertoires from hundreds of donors and added high-resolution HLA genotyping. An early release that covered some 630 HLA-typed donors contained about 300 gigabases of sequencing data and 80 million or so unique TCR sequences. To decide whether each TCR beta V gene segment behaved as functional or pseudogenic, an earlier analysis of approximately 620 of the donors relied on high-throughput TCR beta sequencing. HLA typing included class I and class II loci at four-digit resolution. Rather than drawing on any new phenotypic data, the later analysis identified candidate immune exposures from TCR beta sequences and the way those sequences occurred across donors. Of the 300 to 400 genotyped donors, over 65% fell in the genetic ancestry cluster associated with self-reported Caucasian donors. All discovery cohort repertoires had been generated using a single sequencing platform. Donor age, sex, ethnicity and CMV serostatus were collected together with the repertoire data.

Results and caveats for the whole study, not just this receptor: A further reported finding was that TCR beta sequences accurately predicted the HLA-A and HLA-B alleles for most subjects in the first cohort. In vitro tests confirmed that three of the cytomegalovirus-associated TCR beta chains recognize cytomegalovirus antigens. A cluster of highly shared sequence variants was judged likely to be a technical artifact of the sequencing pipeline. In a later genetic analysis, fewer N-insertions in productive TCRs were reported among donors in an Asian-associated ancestry cluster than the roughly 700-donor mean. A total of about 150 TCR beta chains were listed by the study as associated with cytomegalovirus. A later analysis associated 15,000 to 20,000 TCR beta sequences with specific HLA alleles at a false discovery rate of 0.05. According to the authors, the approach could potentially be generalized to other disease states and immunological phenotypes. Because the 87-base-pair reads could not distinguish some IMGT-functional V segments, including TRBV6-2 and TRBV6-3, those segments were excluded. Most CMV-associated TCR beta chains appeared to be HLA-restricted in a later analysis, and the HLA associations seemed to be driven largely by CMV exposure. Broadly in line with IMGT annotations, most TCR beta V segments showed up in productive rearrangements about 87% or about 30% of the time in an earlier analysis of several hundred of the donors. Across donors, most TCR sequences were observed very rarely, whereas some public TCRs were present in many individuals. Strong co-occurrence of HLA alleles, especially DR and DQ, made assigning TCR associations to individual alleles difficult. In a later analysis, TCR association rates were found to vary across HLA loci, with the most associated TCRs seen for DRB1 alleles and the fewest for HLA-C alleles. Correlated functional status among segregating V segments might be attributable to linkage disequilibrium, but an unknown experimental factor could not be ruled out. In a later analysis, several top co-occurrence clusters were reported to appear linked to parvovirus B19, influenza, CMV and Epstein-Barr virus. In a later analysis, HLA-associated TCR beta chains showed more clonal expansion and lower generation probabilities than non-associated chains that were equally common. For the cohort, immune exposure information was limited to CMV serostatus. Only TCR beta chains were sequenced in this cohort, and the absence of alpha or paired-chain data limited detectable features. Because HLA typing was unavailable for some donors at each locus, only the typed subset was used in association tests. The earlier analysis of some 540 of the donors excluded some 15 rarely observed V segments, including chromosome 9 orphons, because counts were too low. Roughly uniform sequencing depth across donors was assumed in presence/absence analyses, although this assumption may not hold. The classifier was reported to diagnose cytomegalovirus status with high specificity and sensitivity in both the original and validation cohorts. In a later genetic analysis, a missense DCLRE1C variant was associated with V-gene and J-gene trimming of TCR beta chains, and the association was replicated in an independent cohort.

The library relied on the immunoSEQ multiplex PCR assay. For the multiplex PCR, a mixture combining 60 forward primers for TCR Vbeta segments and 13 reverse primers for TCR Jbeta segments was used. The CDR3 region of rearranged TCR beta genes was amplified from genomic DNA by a multiplex PCR assay. Amplified TCR beta libraries were sequenced as 87-base-pair reads on the Illumina HiSeq System. As for the original processing: In a later analysis, 80 million or so unique TCR beta chains were counted across the approximately 670 repertoires, and about 9.9 million of these chains were shared by at least two donors. A nearest-neighbor algorithm error-corrected the raw reads and collapsed the reads into unique sequences, merging closely related sequences to remove PCR and sequencing errors. Alignment of CDR3 sequences to IMGT reference sequences was used to assign V, D and J gene segments. For a sequence to be retained, at least a six-nucleotide match to both a V gene segment and a J gene segment was required. A rearrangement counted as productive if the CDR3 had no stop codons and remained in frame with V and J, and every other rearrangement counted as non-productive. CDR3 was defined by IMGT convention, running from the second conserved V-encoded cysteine to the conserved J-encoded phenylalanine. In an earlier analysis of approximately 500 of the donors, sequences lacking an unambiguous match to a single V gene segment were excluded. In an earlier analysis of approximately 610 of the donors, V segments were called functional above 56.7% productive rearrangements and were called segregating when the between-donor standard deviation exceeded 5%. To diagnose cytomegalovirus status from the catalog of TCR beta chain sequences, a statistical classification framework was built. V and J gene assignment, in a later analysis, came from comparing TCR nucleotide sequences with IMGT/GENE-DB human TR gene sequences. A later analysis assigned CDR3 sequences and most-parsimonious VDJ recombination scenarios with the TCRdist pipeline. In a later analysis, each TCR beta chain was defined by its CDR3 amino acid sequence together with its V-gene family, and reads lacking a unique V-gene family were excluded. As a way to deal with suspected cross-contamination and a sequencing artifact, a later analysis dropped 500 to 700 nucleotide sequences that were highly shared and had low generation probability. A later analysis calculated a clonal expansion index for each public chain from normalized within-repertoire ranks of inferred template counts. In a later analysis, generation probabilities were computed using a VDJ recombination model fitted to out-of-frame rearrangements, and the results were checked against IGoR. Hypergeometric tests were used in a later analysis to score TCR-TCR, TCR-HLA and TCR-CMV co-occurrence, with a repertoire-size bias correction applied to the TCR pairs. False discovery rates were estimated in a later analysis by permuting HLA or CMV assignments 20 times. A later analysis grouped co-occurring TCRs with DBSCAN, adding TCRdist sequence similarity when clustering within HLA-allele-positive subsets. Repertoires with fewer than 30,000 or more than 120,000 public chains, plus five repertoires with anomalous nucleotide sharing, were excluded from co-occurrence clustering. What TCRdb holds here is the immuneACCESS table cut down to in-frame rearrangements. Part of the clones is not present; checked against another copy, under half of the missing clones reflect an unresolved V gene, and the others are unexplained. V and J calls and clone size are copied from that table; D and trimming were computed from the DNA. The sample records some 220,000 clones, around 80% of which are singletons. The ten top clones hold about 0.58% of the sample.

The cohort consisted of fewer than 700 healthy bone marrow donors. At the time of sampling, every cohort member was nominally healthy, though immune exposures that went unrecorded were likely present. The donor was CMV seronegative and was included in the group of hundreds of seronegative cohort members. Every donor gave a peripheral blood sample, and the peripheral blood mononuclear cells from that sample were used for TCR beta sequencing. The Qiagen DNeasy Blood Extraction Kit was used to extract genomic DNA from the blood cell samples. V has 5 bases trimmed and J has 0 bases trimmed; junction bases matching no gene number 5. Based on the germline V gene, the CDR1 and CDR2 sequences are SQVTM and ANQGSEA. Counted from cysteine to phenylalanine, this CDR3 has 14 amino acids. Only the CDR3 region is kept as DNA, spanning 42 bases read in frame from base 1. Comment on this clone: Its recognized antigen is unknown. Qualities for individual bases were not recorded, and no much larger clone is one base off.

The sequencing input was PBMCs. In this chain, TRBV29-1 is recombined with TRBJ2-7, and TRBD1 matches 9 of the central bases. This TCR came from a woman aged 40 to 55 in good health and CMV-seronegative. The encoded CDR3 is CSVQGQGSSYEQYF. The nucleotides read TGCAGCGTTCAGGGACAGGGCAGCTCCTACGAGCAGTACTTC.